The 4 T cell receptor beta chains reported below all come from one sample, sequenced in a study of blood T cell repertoires in COVID-19. Produced via immunoSEQ multiplex PCR; TCRdb's table is partial and in-frame only. The repertoire holds under 300,000 clones, with about 87% as singletons. Sequencing used PBMCs or T cells enriched from blood (not recorded which). Source of these receptors: a woman in her thirties or forties with acute COVID-19.

Written as DNA, the CDR3 is TGTGCCAGCAGCTCTGGGGGGAGGGAAAAACTGTTTTTT. It yields the protein CASSSGGREKLFF. V and J are TRBV3-1 (or the pseudogene TRBV3-2) and TRBJ1-4; TRBD1 is a possible D gene (5 bases). The germline gives CDR1 LGHDT, CDR2 YNNKEL (reference sequence). V lost 5 bases and J 8 bases, leaving 12 bases between the germline ends. This CDR3 region has 13 residues.

This clone was seen just once. The V and J genes are TRBV2 and TRBJ1-5; 9 bases are shared with TRBD1. CDR1 and CDR2 from the germline V gene are SNHLY and FYNNEI. The CDR3 is made up of 15 amino acids. The junction had 11 bases not matched to a gene; V was cut back by 11 bases and J by 3 bases. The CDR3: CASKEDRGYNQPQHF. CDR3 DNA sequence: TGTGCCTCCAAGGAGGACAGGGGTTACAATCAGCCCCAGCATTTT. The whole variable domain, filled in from reference TRBV2 and TRBJ1-5, reads EPEVTQTPSHQVTQMGQEVILRCVPISNHLYFYWYRQILGQKVEFLVSFYNNEISEKSEIFDDQFSVERPDGSNFTLKIRSTKLEDSAMYFCASKEDRGYNQPQHFGDGTRLSIL.

The rearrangement joins TRBV27 to TRBJ2-2; 7 positions agree with TRBD2. Germline V gene data show CDR1 as MNHEY and CDR2 as SMNVEV (reference sequence). The CDR3 sequence is 15 residues long. Germline trimming cut 7 bases from V and 5 bases from J; bases unmatched to any gene: 10. Here the CDR3 reads CASKGGGLGTGELFF. The CDR3 bases are TGTGCCAGCAAGGGCGGGGGTTTGGGGACCGGGGAGCTGTTTTTT.

This clone was observed once. The V call is TRBV6-4, the J call TRBJ1-6, with 10 nucleotides matching TRBD1. Trimming removed 7 bases from V and 9 bases from J; junction bases left unmatched: 6. Germline-derived CDR1 and CDR2 are MRHNA and SNTAGT. This CDR3 comprises 14 residues. The CDR3 DNA follows: TGTGCCAGCATGAACCGGGACAGGGGTTCACCCCTCCACTTT. Protein sequence: CASMNRDRGSPLHF.